This T cell receptor (beta chain) appears in the sequencing data of a study of blood T cell repertoires in COVID-19. Trimming took 0 bases from V and 2 from J, leaving 13 bases between them. Germline V lookup: CDR1 SGDLS, CDR2 YYNGEE. The length of the CDR3 is 16 residues. The protocol was immunoSEQ multiplex PCR, while the TCRdb copy is restricted to in-frame clones and leaves out a portion. The sample records a few hundred thousand clones, about 80% being singletons. The chain carries TRBV9 and TRBJ2-3; D is undetermined. The source is a woman aged 45-65 years with acute or convalescent COVID-19. The sequenced sample was peripheral blood. CDR3 coding DNA: TGTGCCAGCAGCGTAGGCTCGAGCGACCTCACAGATACGCAGTATTTT. Protein product: CASSVGSSDLTDTQYF.